The T cell receptor beta chain described here comes from a study of cytomegalovirus exposure and HLA in healthy donors. Study outcomes and limitations: Exclusion as indistinguishable affected some V segments, including TRBV6-2 and TRBV6-3.

The PCR was carried out with 60 Vbeta primers and 13 Jbeta primers. Clones were read by immunoSEQ multiplex PCR, and TCRdb kept only the in-frame ones, dropping some. This sample yields approximately 170,000 clones, of which roughly three quarters are seen a single time; about 7.4% belongs to the top ten. For this clone: No antigen is known for it.

Germline V gene lookup returns CDR1 ENHRY and CDR2 SYGVKD. Trimming removed 2 bases from V and 1 base from J, with 11 bases in between. There are 15 residues in the CDR3. The chain couples TRBV10-3 to TRBJ2-5; a weak D match, TRBD2 (6 bases). The sequence came from a male donor in good health and CMV-seropositive. Sequenced sample: PBMCs. The CDR3 DNA sequence: TGTGCCATCAGTGAGGAGCTAGCGACCCAAGAGACCCAGTACTTC. It is translated as CAISEELATQETQYF.